This entry lists 26 T cell receptor beta chains sequenced from one sample in a study of T cells in Graves' hyperthyroidism and ophthalmopathy. There were TCR beta CDR3 regions amplified from RNA transcripts. HTBI primers were used for first-round RT-PCR of the TCR CDR3. TCRdb reanalysed the multiplex PCR reads using MiXCR and keeps one entry per CDR3 protein. The profile covers around 570,000 distinct CDR3 sequences, with 20% appearing a single time and about 45% taken by the ten largest. The sample was blood. The receptors derive from a man aged 35-49 years with Graves' ophthalmopathy.

This clonotype has ten or more counts. Written as DNA, the CDR3 is TGTGCCAGCAGCTTAAGCCCAGGAGAGAACTACGAGCAGTACTTC. Its translation is CASSLSPGENYEQYF. The V and J genes are TRBV7-8 and TRBJ2-7, with D unclear. Trimming cost V 2 bases and J 3 bases, with 14 bases left between them. This CDR3 spans 15 amino acids. Germline V gives CDR1 SGHVS, CDR2 FQNEAQ. The full variable domain, in which reference TRBV7-8 and TRBJ2-7 provide the parts outside the CDR3, is GAGVSQSPRYKVAKRGQDVALRCDPISGHVSLFWYQQALGQGPEFLTYFQNEAQLDKSGLPSDRFFAERPEGSVSTLKIQRTQQEDSAVYLCASSLSPGENYEQYFGPGTRLTVT.

CDR3 loop: CASSSTLDGTDTQYF. The DNA of the CDR3 is TGTGCCAGCAGCTCCACTTTAGATGGCACAGATACGCAGTATTTT. This chain joins TRBV7-3 and TRBJ2-3, with D hard to call. The V end lost 4 bases, the J end lost 1 base, and 12 bases lay between the germline ends. The germline V gene encodes CDR1 SGHTA and CDR2 FQGTGA. The CDR3 extends over 15 amino acids. The variable domain in full, completed from reference TRBV7-3 and TRBJ2-3, reads GAGVSQTPSNKVTEKGKYVELRCDPISGHTALYWYRQSLGQGPEFLIYFQGTGAADDSGLPNDRFFAVRPEGSVSTLKIQRTERGDSAVYLCASSSTLDGTDTQYFGPGTRLTVL.

This clonotype was seen ten or more times. The V and J genes are TRBV5-1 and TRBJ1-1; 7 bases map to TRBD1. The CDR3 runs 19 residues. The junction had 19 bases not matched to a gene; V was cut back by 4 bases and J by 1 base. CDR1 SGHRS and CDR2 YFSETQ come from the germline V gene. The CDR3 DNA sequence: TGCGCCAGCAGCCATCTGCGCCTTAACCGGGACAGAAAGAACACTGAAGCTTTCTTT. Its protein product is CASSHLRLNRDRKNTEAFF.

The chain employs TRBV19 and TRBJ1-3; 7 bases line up with TRBD1. Losses at the gene ends were 4 bases for V and 3 bases for J; bases not matched to a gene: 3. Germline lookup yields CDR1 LNHDA and CDR2 SQIVND (reference sequence). The CDR3 sequence is 14 residues long. The CDR3 loop reads CASSKRTGGNTIYF. CDR3 sequence (DNA): TGTGCCAGTAGTAAACGGACAGGTGGAAACACCATATATTTT.

This clonotype was seen many times. The J gene is TRBJ2-3, the V gene TRBV12-3 or TRBV12-4; no definite D call. V gave up 4 bases and J gave up 7 bases, with 15 bases separating them. The CDR3 has 14 amino acids. The CDR3 nucleotides read TGTGCCAGCAGTTCTCAGCAAAGTCTGTATACGCAGTATTTT. Translating gives CASSSQQSLYTQYF.

This clonotype was recorded at least ten times. The gene calls are TRBV28 and TRBJ2-5, with TRBD2 as a possible D gene (6 bases). V dropped 3 bases and J dropped 3 bases, with 11 bases sitting between them. From germline, CDR1 is MDHEN and CDR2 SYDVKM. CDR3 length: 14 amino acids. CDR3 coding DNA: TGTGCCAGCAGTTTTCGGGGGAGTGAAGAGACCCAGTACTTC. This translates into CASSFRGSEETQYF.

The chain joins TRBV9 to TRBJ2-5; TRBD2 matches 7 bases. Germline assignment: CDR1 SGDLS and CDR2 YYNGEE. This CDR3 comprises 17 residues. The trim removed 2 bases at V and 5 bases at J, leaving 15 bases unmatched. The CDR3 spells CASSVGARGIGRETQYF. The DNA for the CDR3 is TGTGCCAGCAGCGTTGGCGCGCGGGGGATTGGGCGGGAGACCCAGTACTTC.

This clonotype occurred many times. The CDR3 loop is CAWDRGRRETQYF. CDR3 DNA: TGTGCCTGGGACAGGGGGCGGAGAGAGACCCAGTACTTC. V usage is TRBV30 and J usage is TRBJ2-5; 10 positions match TRBD1. Unmatched junction bases numbered 4, after V lost 5 bases and J lost 4 bases. The CDR3 extends over 13 amino acids. Germline-derived CDR1 and CDR2 are GTSNPN and SVGIG (reference sequence).

The chain employs TRBV19 and TRBJ2-5, with 9 bases that match TRBD1. The ends lost 7 bases at V and 11 bases at J; junction bases unmatched: 14. The germline gives CDR1 LNHDA, CDR2 SQIVND (reference sequence). This CDR3 is 14 amino acids long. Here the CDR3 DNA reads TGTGCCAGTACCCAAGTCCCGGGACAGGGCGCTCAGTACTTC. Translating it yields CASTQVPGQGAQYF.

This clonotype was counted many times. The rearrangement uses TRBV28 and TRBJ2-7; TRBD2 might be the D (6 bases). Germline CDR1 MDHEN, CDR2 SYDVKM. Trimming removed 2 bases at V and 3 bases at J, with 20 bases between. There are 17 residues in the CDR3. In DNA form, the CDR3 reads TGTGCCAGCAGTTTAGGAGGGCTAGCCAGCACCCTCTACGAGCAGTACTTC. Translating it yields CASSLGGLASTLYEQYF.

This clonotype was seen only a few times. J is TRBJ2-3 and V is TRBV7-9; 8 nucleotides agree with TRBD2. The germline V gene encodes CDR1 SEHNR and CDR2 FQNEAQ (reference sequence). The CDR3 loop spans 17 amino acids. With V trimmed by 3 bases and J by 2 bases, 10 bases remained unmatched. As DNA, the CDR3 is TGTGCCAGCAGCTTTACCCTTAGCGGGGATAACACAGATACGCAGTATTTT. The encoded protein is CASSFTLSGDNTDTQYF.

This clonotype was counted between two and nine times. V and J are TRBV6-1 and TRBJ2-3; TRBD2 aligns across 9 bases. The CDR3 has 14 residues. Trimming at V came to 7 bases and at J to 1 base, leaving 3 bases not matched to a gene. From germline, CDR1 is MNHNS and CDR2 SASEGT. DNA for the CDR3: TGTGCCAGCATTGCGGGAGGGCGCACAGATACGCAGTATTTT. The encoded protein is CASIAGGRTDTQYF.

The rearrangement uses TRBV7-8 and TRBJ1-2, with TRBD1 matching 7 bases. The germline CDR1 and CDR2 sequences are SGHVS and FQNEAQ. Germline trimming cut 5 bases from V and 4 bases from J; bases unmatched to any gene: 10. The CDR3 sequence is 15 residues long. This CDR3 is CASSPRTGAGYGYTF. CDR3 DNA sequence: TGTGCCAGCAGCCCACGAACAGGGGCGGGCTATGGCTACACCTTC. The full variable domain, rest sourced from reference TRBV7-8 and TRBJ1-2, is GAGVSQSPRYKVAKRGQDVALRCDPISGHVSLFWYQQALGQGPEFLTYFQNEAQLDKSGLPSDRFFAERPEGSVSTLKIQRTQQEDSAVYLCASSPRTGAGYGYTFGSGTRLTVV.

This clonotype was counted only a few times. The CDR3 region is CASAHPLGGVYDEQFF. The CDR3 DNA reads TGTGCCAGCGCGCACCCACTGGGGGGCGTCTATGATGAGCAGTTCTTC. The chain employs TRBV6-2 or TRBV6-3 and TRBJ2-1; D tentatively reads TRBD1 or TRBD2 (6 bases each). With 8 bases removed from V and 8 bases from J, the gap between germline ends came to 25 bases. Per germline, CDR1 MNHEY and CDR2 SVGEGT. The CDR3 spans 16 residues.

The rearrangement uses TRBV10-3 and TRBJ2-5, with D hard to call. This CDR3 contains 13 residues. V was cut by 1 base and J by 2 bases, with 5 bases left in between. From germline, CDR1 is ENHRY and CDR2 SYGVKD. CDR3 sequence (DNA): TGTGCCATCAGTGAGTACCGTCAAGAGACCCAGTACTTC. It encodes CAISEYRQETQYF.

This clonotype was recorded at least ten times. The V and J genes are TRBV5-6 and TRBJ2-1, with TRBD2 matching over 12 bases. Trimming removed 4 bases from V and 7 bases from J; junction bases left unmatched: 9. Germline assignment: CDR1 SGHDT and CDR2 YYEEEE. The CDR3 contains 16 residues. The DNA of the CDR3 is TGTGCCAGCAGCGCCTCGCTAGCGGGAGGGTTGAATGAGCAGTTCTTC. Residues: CASSASLAGGLNEQFF.

This clonotype was observed a few times. This sequence joins TRBV7-9 and TRBJ2-3; a weak D match, TRBD2 (5 bases). Germline values: CDR1 SEHNR, CDR2 FQNEAQ (reference sequence). This CDR3 has 13 residues. Trimming removed 3 bases from V and 10 bases from J, with 14 bases in between. CDR3: CASSLDSMKAQYF. In DNA form, the CDR3 reads TGTGCCAGCAGCTTGGACTCCATGAAAGCGCAGTATTTT.

This clonotype was found a few times. This chain connects TRBV30 to TRBJ2-5; perhaps TRBD1 as D (5 bases). In germline, CDR1 is GTSNPN, CDR2 SVGIG (reference sequence). This CDR3 is 14 amino acids long. The V and J ends lost 2 bases and 5 bases respectively, with 15 bases between them. CDR3 in amino acids: CAWSSGQGPETQYF. DNA of the CDR3: TGTGCCTGGAGTTCAGGGCAGGGTCCCGAGACCCAGTACTTC.

This clonotype was observed a handful of times. The chain uses TRBV12-3 or TRBV12-4 and TRBJ2-7; D not certain. V dropped 5 bases and J dropped 8 bases, with 10 bases sitting between them. The CDR3 extends over 11 amino acids. CDR3 residues: CASSVMMQQYF. The CDR3 DNA reads TGTGCCAGCAGTGTTATGATGCAGCAGTACTTC.

This clonotype was observed a handful of times. The CDR3 nucleotides read TGTGCCAGCAGTCCCCCCCCGGGACTCGAGCAGTACTTC. It yields the protein CASSPPPGLEQYF. The chain employs TRBV28 and TRBJ2-7, with D possibly matching TRBD2 (6 bases). Germline assignment: CDR1 MDHEN and CDR2 SYDVKM. V was cut by 5 bases and J by 6 bases, with 14 bases left in between. The CDR3 is 13 amino acids. The whole variable domain, filled in from reference TRBV28 and TRBJ2-7, reads DVKVTQSSRYLVKRTGEKVFLECVQDMDHENMFWYRQDPGLGLRLIYFSYDVKMKEKGDIPEGYSVSREKKERFSLILESASTNQTSMYLCASSPPPGLEQYFGPGTRLTVT.

There are a few counts of this clonotype. The chain employs TRBV28 and TRBJ2-6, with a possible D match to TRBD1 (6 bases). Germline CDR1 reads MDHEN; CDR2 reads SYDVKM. The CDR3 spans 15 residues. V lost 8 bases and J lost 4, with 15 bases in between. CDR3 sequence (DNA): TGTGCCAGCTCCGACGCAGGGACAGGGGCCAACGTCCTGACTTTC. Translation gives CASSDAGTGANVLTF.

The rearrangement joins TRBV19 to TRBJ1-6; D may be TRBD1 (6 bases). Between the trimmed V and J ends, which lost 7 bases and 8 bases, there was a span of 12 bases. This CDR3 has 13 residues. The germline V gene has CDR1 LNHDA and CDR2 SQIVND (reference sequence). The CDR3: CASTDRRYSPLHF. The CDR3 bases are TGTGCCAGTACGGACAGACGTTATTCACCCCTCCACTTT.

This clonotype came up many times. The J gene is TRBJ1-4, the V gene TRBV30, with unresolved D. Germline CDR1 GTSNPN, CDR2 SVGIG (reference sequence). This CDR3 spans 12 amino acids. V dropped 2 bases and J dropped 8 bases, with 9 bases sitting between them. The CDR3 nucleotides are TGTGCCTGGAGTACCCAAGGAGAAAAACTGTTTTTT. Protein product: CAWSTQGEKLFF.

The table lists this clonotype with many counts. CDR3 in DNA: TGTGCCACCCTGTTCCGCCGGAGTAAGGGCTACGAGCAGTACTTC. Its protein is CATLFRRSKGYEQYF. This chain uses TRBV11-2 with TRBJ2-7; D is ambiguous. V dropped 10 bases and J dropped 3 bases, with 22 bases sitting between them. The CDR3 contains 15 residues. The germline V gene encodes CDR1 SGHAT and CDR2 FQNNGV.

This clonotype was seen a handful of times. The chain has TRBV6-1 and TRBJ1-5; no reliable D call. V lost 2 bases to trimming and J lost 0 bases, with 8 bases between them. The V gene's germline CDR1 is MNHNS and CDR2 SASEGT. CDR3 size: 15 residues. The CDR3 region has the DNA TGTGCCAGCAGTGAAAGGAGGTATAGCAATCAGCCCCAGCATTTT. Its translation is CASSERRYSNQPQHF.

This clonotype has at least ten counts. The CDR3 reads CASSLKGGRAYEQYF. The CDR3 region has the DNA TGTGCCAGCAGCTTAAAAGGGGGCAGGGCCTACGAGCAGTACTTC. The V call is TRBV7-2, the J call TRBJ2-7; TRBD1 matches at 7 bases. V was clipped by 2 bases and J by 2 bases; unmatched bases: 6. The germline V gene has CDR1 SGHTA and CDR2 FQGNSA. This CDR3 is 15 amino acids long.